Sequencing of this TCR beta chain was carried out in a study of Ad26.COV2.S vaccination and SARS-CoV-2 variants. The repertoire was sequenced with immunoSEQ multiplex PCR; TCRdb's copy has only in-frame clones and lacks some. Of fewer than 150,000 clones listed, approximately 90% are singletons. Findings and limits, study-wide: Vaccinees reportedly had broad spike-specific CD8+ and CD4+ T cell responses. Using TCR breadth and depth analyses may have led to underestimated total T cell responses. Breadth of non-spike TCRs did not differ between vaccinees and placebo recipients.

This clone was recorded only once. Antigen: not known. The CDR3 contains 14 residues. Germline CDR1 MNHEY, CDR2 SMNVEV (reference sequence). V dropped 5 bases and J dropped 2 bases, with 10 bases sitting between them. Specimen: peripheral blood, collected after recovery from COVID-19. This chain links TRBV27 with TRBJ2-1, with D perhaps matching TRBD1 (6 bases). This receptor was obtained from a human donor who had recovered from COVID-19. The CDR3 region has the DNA TGTGCCAGCAGTATGGGGGCCCCCTACAATGAGCAGTTCTTC. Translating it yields CASSMGAPYNEQFF.